This record looks at one T cell receptor (beta chain) sequence and its context. The data were taken from a study of shared T cell receptors in the human thymus. Sequencing used immunoSEQ multiplex PCR; TCRdb keeps in-frame clones, though not all of them. The data hold about 380,000 clones, with approximately 95% observed a single time. Sample: thymocytes. The clonotype originates from a human donor.

The CDR3 region is CASRTSSKNIQYF. Written as DNA, the CDR3 is TGTGCCAGTAGGACTAGCAGCAAAAACATTCAGTACTTC. V usage is TRBV19 and J usage is TRBJ2-4, with 7 nucleotides matching TRBD2. CDR3 length: 13 residues. The germline V gene has CDR1 LNHDA and CDR2 SQIVND (reference sequence). The V and J ends lost 6 bases and 3 bases, in that order; junction bases with no gene match: 2.